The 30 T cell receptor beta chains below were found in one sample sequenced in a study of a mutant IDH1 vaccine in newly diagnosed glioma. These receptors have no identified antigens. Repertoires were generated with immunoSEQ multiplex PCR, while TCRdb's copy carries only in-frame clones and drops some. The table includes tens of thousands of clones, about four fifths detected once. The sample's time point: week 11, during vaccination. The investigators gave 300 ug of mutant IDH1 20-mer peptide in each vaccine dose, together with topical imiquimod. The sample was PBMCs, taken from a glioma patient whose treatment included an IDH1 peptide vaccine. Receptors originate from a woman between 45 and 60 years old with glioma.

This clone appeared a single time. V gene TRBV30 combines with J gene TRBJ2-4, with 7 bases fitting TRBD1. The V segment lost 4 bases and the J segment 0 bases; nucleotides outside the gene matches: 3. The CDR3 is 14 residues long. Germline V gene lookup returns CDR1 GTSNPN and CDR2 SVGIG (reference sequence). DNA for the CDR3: TGTGCCTGGAATAGGGGGCTAGCCAAAAACATTCAGTACTTC. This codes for CAWNRGLAKNIQYF.

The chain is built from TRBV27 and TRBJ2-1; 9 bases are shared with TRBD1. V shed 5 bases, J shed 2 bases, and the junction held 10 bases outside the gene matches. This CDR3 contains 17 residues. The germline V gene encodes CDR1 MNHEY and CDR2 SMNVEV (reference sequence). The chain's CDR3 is CASSPPFGTGPYNEQFF. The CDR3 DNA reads TGTGCCAGCAGTCCCCCCTTCGGGACAGGGCCCTACAATGAGCAGTTCTTC.

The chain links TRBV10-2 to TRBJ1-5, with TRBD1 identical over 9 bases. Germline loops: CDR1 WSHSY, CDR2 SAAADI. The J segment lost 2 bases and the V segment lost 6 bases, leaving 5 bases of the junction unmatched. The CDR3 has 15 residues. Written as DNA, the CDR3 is TGCGCCAGCAGGGGGACAGGGTCTCGCAATCAGCCCCAGCATTTT. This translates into CASRGTGSRNQPQHF.

In nucleotides, the CDR3 is TGTGCCAGTAGCCCGGGTGGAGGGGCTGGGGCCAACGTCCTGACTTTC. Its translation is CASSPGGGAGANVLTF. V usage is TRBV19 and J usage is TRBJ2-6, with D tentatively TRBD2 (6 bases). In germline, CDR1 is LNHDA, CDR2 SQIVND (reference sequence). Trimming cost V 6 bases and J 2 bases, with 14 bases left between them. This CDR3 has 16 amino acids. The whole variable domain, filled in from reference TRBV19 and TRBJ2-6, reads DGGITQSPKYLFRKEGQNVTLSCEQNLNHDAMYWYRQDPGQGLRLIYYSQIVNDFQKGDIAEGYSVSREKKESFPLTVTSAQKNPTAFYLCASSPGGGAGANVLTFGAGSRLTVL.

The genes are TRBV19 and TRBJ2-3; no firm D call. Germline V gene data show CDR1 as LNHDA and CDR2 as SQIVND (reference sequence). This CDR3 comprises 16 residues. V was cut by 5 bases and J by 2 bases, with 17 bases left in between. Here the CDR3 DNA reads TGTGCCAGTAGTCTCAAGGCAGGTATACTCACAGATACGCAGTATTTT. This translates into CASSLKAGILTDTQYF.

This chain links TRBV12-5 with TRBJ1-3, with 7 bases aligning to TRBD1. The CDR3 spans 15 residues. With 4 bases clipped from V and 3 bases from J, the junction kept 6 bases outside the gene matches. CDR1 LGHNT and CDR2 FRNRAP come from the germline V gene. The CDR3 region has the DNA TGTGCTAGTGGTTCGTCCGGGACAGTTGGAAACACCATATATTTT. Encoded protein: CASGSSGTVGNTIYF. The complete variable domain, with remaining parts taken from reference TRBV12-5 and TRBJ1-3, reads DARVTQTPRHKVTEMGQEVTMRCQPILGHNTVFWYRQTMMQGLELLAYFRNRAPLDDSGMPKDRFSAEMPDATLATLKIQPSEPRDSAVYFCASGSSGTVGNTIYFGEGSWLTVV.

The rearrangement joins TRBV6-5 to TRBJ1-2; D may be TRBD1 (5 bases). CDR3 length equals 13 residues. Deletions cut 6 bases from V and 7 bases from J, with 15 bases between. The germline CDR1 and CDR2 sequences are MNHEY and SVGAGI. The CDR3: CASSPYRRAGYTF. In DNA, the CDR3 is TGTGCCAGCAGCCCGTACAGGAGGGCTGGCTACACCTTC.

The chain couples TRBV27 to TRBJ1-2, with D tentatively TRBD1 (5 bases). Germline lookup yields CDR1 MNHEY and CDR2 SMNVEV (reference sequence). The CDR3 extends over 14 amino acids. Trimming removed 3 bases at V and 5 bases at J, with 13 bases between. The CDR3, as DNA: TGTGCCAGCAGTTTTTCTGGGGGAGGGTATGGCTACACCTTC. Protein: CASSFSGGGYGYTF.

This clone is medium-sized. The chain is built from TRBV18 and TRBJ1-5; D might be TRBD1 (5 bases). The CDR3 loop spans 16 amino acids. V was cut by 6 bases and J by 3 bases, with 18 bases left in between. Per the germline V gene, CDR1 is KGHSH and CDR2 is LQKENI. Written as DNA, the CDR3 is TGTGCCAGCTCTCCCGCGGGAGGGACTAACAATCAGCCCCAGCATTTT. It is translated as CASSPAGGTNNQPQHF.

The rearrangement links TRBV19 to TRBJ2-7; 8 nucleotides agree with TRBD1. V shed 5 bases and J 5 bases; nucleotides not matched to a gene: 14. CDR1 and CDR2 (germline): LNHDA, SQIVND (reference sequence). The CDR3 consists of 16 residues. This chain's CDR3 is CASSYARGQGIHEQYF. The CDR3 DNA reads TGTGCCAGTAGTTATGCCCGCGGACAGGGTATCCACGAGCAGTACTTC.

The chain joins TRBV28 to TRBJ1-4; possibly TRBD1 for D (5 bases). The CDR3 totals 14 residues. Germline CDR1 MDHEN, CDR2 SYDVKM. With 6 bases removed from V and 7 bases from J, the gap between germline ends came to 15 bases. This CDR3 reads CASRGPSRGEKLFF. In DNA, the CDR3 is TGTGCCAGCAGGGGACCGTCGAGGGGTGAAAAACTGTTTTTT.

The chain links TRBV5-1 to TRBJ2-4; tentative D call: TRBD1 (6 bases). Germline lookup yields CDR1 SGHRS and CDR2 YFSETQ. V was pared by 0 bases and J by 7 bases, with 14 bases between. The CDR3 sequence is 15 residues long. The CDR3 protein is CASSLAEGVGNIQYF. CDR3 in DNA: TGCGCCAGCAGCTTGGCCGAGGGGGTTGGGAACATTCAGTACTTC.

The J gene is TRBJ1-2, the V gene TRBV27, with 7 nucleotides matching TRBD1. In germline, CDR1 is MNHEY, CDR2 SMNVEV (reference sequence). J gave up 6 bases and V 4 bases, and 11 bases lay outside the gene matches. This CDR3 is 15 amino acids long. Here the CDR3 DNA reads TGTGCCAGCAGTTCAATCTCGGGGACAGCCGATGGCTACACCTTC. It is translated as CASSSISGTADGYTF.

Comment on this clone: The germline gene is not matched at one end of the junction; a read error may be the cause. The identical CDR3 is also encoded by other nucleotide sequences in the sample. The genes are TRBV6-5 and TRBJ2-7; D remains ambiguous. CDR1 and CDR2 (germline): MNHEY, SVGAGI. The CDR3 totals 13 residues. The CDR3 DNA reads TGTGCCAGCAGCTACTCGGGTCAAAGAGAACCCTATTTC. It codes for CASSYSGQREPYF.

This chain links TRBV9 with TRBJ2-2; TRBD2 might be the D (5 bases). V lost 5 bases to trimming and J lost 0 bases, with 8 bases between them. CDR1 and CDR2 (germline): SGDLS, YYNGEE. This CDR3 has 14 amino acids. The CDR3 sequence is CASRLSANTGELFF. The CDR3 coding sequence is TGTGCCAGCAGGCTTAGCGCGAACACCGGGGAGCTGTTTTTT. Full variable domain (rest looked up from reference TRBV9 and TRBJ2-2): DSGVTQTPKHLITATGQRVTLRCSPRSGDLSVYWYQQSLDQGLQFLIQYYNGEERAKGNILERFSAQQFPDLHSELNLSSLELGDSALYFCASRLSANTGELFFGEGSRLTVL.

The CDR3 loop is CASSQVLGPVEQFF. CDR3 DNA sequence: TGTGCCAGCAGCCAAGTGCTGGGCCCTGTCGAGCAGTTCTTC. The rearrangement links TRBV4-2 to TRBJ2-1; D gene ambiguous. CDR1 and CDR2 from the germline V gene are LGHNA and YNFKEQ. This CDR3 region has 14 residues. Trimming cost V 1 base and J 10 bases, with 14 bases left between them.

The CDR3 DNA reads TGTGCCAGCAGTTACTCGACGGAGACCCAGTACTTC. Its translation is CASSYSTETQYF. The rearrangement links TRBV6-6 to TRBJ2-5; D not resolved. From germline, CDR1 is MNHNY and CDR2 SVGAGI (reference sequence). The CDR3 is 12 residues long. Trimming left V 0 bases short and J 5 bases short, with 4 bases between.

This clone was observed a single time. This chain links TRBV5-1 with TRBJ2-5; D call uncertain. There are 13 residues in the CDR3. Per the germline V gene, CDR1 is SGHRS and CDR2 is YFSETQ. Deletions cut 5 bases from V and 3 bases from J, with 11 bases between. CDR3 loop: CASSVEPEETQYF. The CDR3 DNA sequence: TGCGCCAGCAGTGTGGAGCCCGAAGAGACCCAGTACTTC.

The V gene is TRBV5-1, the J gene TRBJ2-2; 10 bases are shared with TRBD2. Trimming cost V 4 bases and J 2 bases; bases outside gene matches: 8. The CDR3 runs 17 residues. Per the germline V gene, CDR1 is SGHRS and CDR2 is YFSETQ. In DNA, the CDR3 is TGCGCCAGCAGCCCCCATGGGACTAGCGAAAACACCGGGGAGCTGTTTTTT. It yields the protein CASSPHGTSENTGELFF.

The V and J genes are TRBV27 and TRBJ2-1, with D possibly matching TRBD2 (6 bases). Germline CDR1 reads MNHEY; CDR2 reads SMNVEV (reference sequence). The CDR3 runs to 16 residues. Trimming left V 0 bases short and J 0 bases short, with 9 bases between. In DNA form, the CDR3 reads TGTGCCAGCAGTTTATCGGCGGGGAGCTCCTACAATGAGCAGTTCTTC. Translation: CASSLSAGSSYNEQFF.

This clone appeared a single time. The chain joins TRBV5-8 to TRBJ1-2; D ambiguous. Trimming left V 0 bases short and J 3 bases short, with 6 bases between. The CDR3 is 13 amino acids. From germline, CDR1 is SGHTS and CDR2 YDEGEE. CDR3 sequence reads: CASSLERDYGYTF. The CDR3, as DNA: TGTGCCAGCAGCTTGGAACGAGACTATGGCTACACCTTC.

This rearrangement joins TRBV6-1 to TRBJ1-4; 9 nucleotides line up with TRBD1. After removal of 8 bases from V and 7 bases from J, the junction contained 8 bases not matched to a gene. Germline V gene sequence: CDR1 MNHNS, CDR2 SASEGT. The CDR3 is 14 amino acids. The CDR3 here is CASSTGTGSEKLFF. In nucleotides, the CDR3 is TGTGCCAGCTCAACCGGGACAGGGTCTGAAAAACTGTTTTTT.

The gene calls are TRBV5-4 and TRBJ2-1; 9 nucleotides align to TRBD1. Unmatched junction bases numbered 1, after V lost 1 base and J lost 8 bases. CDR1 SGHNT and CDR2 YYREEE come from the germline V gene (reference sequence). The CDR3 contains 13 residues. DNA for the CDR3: TGTGCCAGCAGCTTGACAGGGGGCGATGAGCAGTTCTTC. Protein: CASSLTGGDEQFF.

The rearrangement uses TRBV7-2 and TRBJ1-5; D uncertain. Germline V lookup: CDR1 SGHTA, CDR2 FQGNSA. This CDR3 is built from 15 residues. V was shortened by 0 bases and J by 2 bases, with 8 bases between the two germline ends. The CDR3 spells CASSLAEYGNQPQHF. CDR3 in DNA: TGTGCCAGCAGCTTAGCAGAATACGGCAATCAGCCCCAGCATTTT.

CDR3 DNA: TGTGCCAGCAGTTGCACAAGGCTGGGAACCTACGAGCAGTACTTC. The encoded protein is CASSCTRLGTYEQYF. The J gene is TRBJ2-7, the V gene TRBV6-6; D not resolved. The ends were cut back, 4 bases at V and 2 bases at J, with 15 bases in the middle. The germline V gene has CDR1 MNHNY and CDR2 SVGAGI (reference sequence). The CDR3 is 15 residues long.

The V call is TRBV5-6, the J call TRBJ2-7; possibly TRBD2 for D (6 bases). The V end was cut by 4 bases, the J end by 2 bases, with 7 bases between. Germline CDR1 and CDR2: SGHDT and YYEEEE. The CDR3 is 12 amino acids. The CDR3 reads CASSRGTYEQYF. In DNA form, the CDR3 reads TGTGCCAGCAGCCGCGGGACCTACGAGCAGTACTTC.

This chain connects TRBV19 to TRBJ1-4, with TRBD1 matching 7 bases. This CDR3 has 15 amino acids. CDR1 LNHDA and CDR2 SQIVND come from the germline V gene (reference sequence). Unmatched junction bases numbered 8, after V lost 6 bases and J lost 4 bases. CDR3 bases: TGTGCCAGTAGACTCAGGGGGTTGAGTAATGAAAAACTGTTTTTT. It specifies CASRLRGLSNEKLFF.

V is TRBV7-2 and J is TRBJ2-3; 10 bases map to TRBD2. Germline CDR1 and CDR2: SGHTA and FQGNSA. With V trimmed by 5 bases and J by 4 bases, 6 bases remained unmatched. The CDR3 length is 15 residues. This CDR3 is CASSLLAGTPDTQYF. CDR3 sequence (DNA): TGTGCCAGCAGCCTACTAGCGGGGACCCCAGATACGCAGTATTTT. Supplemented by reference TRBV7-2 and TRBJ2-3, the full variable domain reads GAGVSQSPSNKVTEKGKDVELRCDPISGHTALYWYRQSLGQGLEFLIYFQGNSAPDKSGLPSDRFSAERTGGSVSTLTIQRTQQEDSAVYLCASSLLAGTPDTQYFGPGTRLTVL.

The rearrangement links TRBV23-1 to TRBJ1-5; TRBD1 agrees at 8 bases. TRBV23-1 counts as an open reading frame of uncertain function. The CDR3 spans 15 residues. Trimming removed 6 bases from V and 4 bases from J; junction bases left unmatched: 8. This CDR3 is CASRADRGRNQPQHF. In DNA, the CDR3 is TGCGCCAGCAGGGCCGACAGGGGACGTAATCAGCCCCAGCATTTT.

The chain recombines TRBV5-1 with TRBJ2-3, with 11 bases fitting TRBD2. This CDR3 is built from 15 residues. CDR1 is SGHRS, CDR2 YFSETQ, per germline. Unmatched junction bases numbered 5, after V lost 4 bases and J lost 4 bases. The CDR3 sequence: CASSRGTSGSDTQYF. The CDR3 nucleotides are TGCGCCAGCAGCAGAGGGACTAGCGGCTCAGATACGCAGTATTTT.